This passage covers 5 T cell receptor beta chains from one sample sequenced in a study of cytomegalovirus exposure and HLA in healthy donors. PCR involved 60 Vbeta and 13 Jbeta primers. Produced via immunoSEQ multiplex PCR; TCRdb's table is partial and in-frame only. The table shows around 130,000 clones, with nearly 90% occurring only once. Sequenced material: PBMCs. The receptor source for this set is a woman between 35 and 50 years old in good health and CMV-seronegative.

Worth noting for this clone: The junction departs from the called germline gene at one end, perhaps through a read error. The V and J genes are TRBV7-9 and TRBJ2-7, with D perhaps TRBD1 (5 bases). The CDR3 has 12 amino acids. CDR1 is SEHNR, CDR2 FQNEAQ, per germline (reference sequence). This chain's CDR3 is CSSSFQGDEQYF. In nucleotides, the CDR3 is TGTTCCAGCAGCTTTCAGGGTGACGAGCAGTACTTC.

In its sample, this clone was seen a few times. J is TRBJ1-1 and V is TRBV28; D is ambiguous. CDR1 and CDR2 (germline): MDHEN, SYDVKM. This CDR3 has 14 amino acids. The V and J ends lost 3 bases and 3 bases respectively, with 11 bases between them. CDR3 sequence (DNA): TGTGCCAGCAGTTTTCCCTTCTTCGACACTGAAGCTTTCTTT. Residues: CASSFPFFDTEAFF.

The rearrangement uses TRBV10-3 and TRBJ2-7; D call uncertain. The CDR3 sequence is 14 residues long. The V and J ends lost 2 bases and 3 bases respectively, with 11 bases between them. Germline V lookup: CDR1 ENHRY, CDR2 SYGVKD. This CDR3 reads CAISETNADYEQYF. CDR3 nucleotide sequence: TGTGCCATCAGTGAGACTAACGCGGACTACGAGCAGTACTTC.

The V and J genes are TRBV11-2 and TRBJ1-5, with D unresolved. The CDR3 loop spans 13 amino acids. The V end lost 1 base, the J end lost 6 bases, and 7 bases lay between the germline ends. Germline loops: CDR1 SGHAT, CDR2 FQNNGV. CDR3 amino acids: CASSLGAGQPQHF. The CDR3 coding sequence is TGTGCCAGCAGCTTAGGGGCTGGTCAGCCCCAGCATTTT.

DNA for the CDR3: TGTGCCACCTACAGTGGGACAGGGACCTACGAGCAGTACTTC. Translation gives CATYSGTGTYEQYF. The chain carries TRBV6-1 and TRBJ2-7; 9 bases line up with TRBD1. Trimming at V came to 10 bases and at J to 2 bases, leaving 9 bases not matched to a gene. The length of the CDR3 is 14 residues. CDR1 and CDR2 from the germline V gene are MNHNS and SASEGT.